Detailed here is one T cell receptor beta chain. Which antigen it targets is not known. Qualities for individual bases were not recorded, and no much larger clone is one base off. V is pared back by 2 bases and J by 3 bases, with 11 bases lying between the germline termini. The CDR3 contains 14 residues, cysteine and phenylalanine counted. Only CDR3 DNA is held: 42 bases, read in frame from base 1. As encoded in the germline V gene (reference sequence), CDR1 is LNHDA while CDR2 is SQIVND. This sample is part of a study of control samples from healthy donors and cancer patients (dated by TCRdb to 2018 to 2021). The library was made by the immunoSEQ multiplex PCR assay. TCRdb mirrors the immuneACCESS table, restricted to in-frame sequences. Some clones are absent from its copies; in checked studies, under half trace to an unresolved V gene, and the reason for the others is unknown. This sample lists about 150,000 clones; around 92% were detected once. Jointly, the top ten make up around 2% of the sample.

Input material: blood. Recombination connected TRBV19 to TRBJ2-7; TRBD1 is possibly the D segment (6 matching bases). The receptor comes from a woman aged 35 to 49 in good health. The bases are TGTGCCAGTAGTATAAACAAAGGGGGCTACGAGCAGTACTTC. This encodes CASSINKGGYEQYF. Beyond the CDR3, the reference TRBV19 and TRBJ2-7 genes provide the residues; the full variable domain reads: DGGITQSPKYLFRKEGQNVTLSCEQNLNHDAMYWYRQDPGQGLRLIYYSQIVNDFQKGDIAEGYSVSREKKESFPLTVTSAQKNPTAFYLCASSINKGGYEQYFGPGTRLTVT.